This T cell receptor beta chain comes out of a study of T cell responses to AZD1222 COVID-19 vaccine. Profiling relied on immunoSEQ multiplex PCR, and the TCRdb table lists in-frame clones only, not all of them. The table has some 150,000 clones, roughly 91% seen once; the top ten hold approximately 9%. Details on this clone: Its antigen is undetermined.

Study-level points and caveats: When two AZD1222 doses had been given, Spike-specific TCR breadth and depth rose. Spike as a whole was targeted by vaccine-associated CD4 TCRs, dominant at 160-218 and 743-854. There were mostly white British donors and more females than males, and clonal diversity was possibly underestimated.

The CDR3 totals 13 residues. The V end was cut by 4 bases, the J end by 8 bases, with 13 bases between. Germline V lookup: CDR1 SGHVS, CDR2 FQNEAQ. This receptor was obtained from an adult in good health. The J gene is TRBJ2-3, the V gene TRBV7-8; no definite D call. The sample in question was peripheral blood, obtained on day 0 of AZD1222 vaccination. The chain's CDR3 is CASSSSREGTQYF. The CDR3 coding sequence is TGTGCCAGCAGCTCATCAAGGGAAGGTACGCAGTATTTT.